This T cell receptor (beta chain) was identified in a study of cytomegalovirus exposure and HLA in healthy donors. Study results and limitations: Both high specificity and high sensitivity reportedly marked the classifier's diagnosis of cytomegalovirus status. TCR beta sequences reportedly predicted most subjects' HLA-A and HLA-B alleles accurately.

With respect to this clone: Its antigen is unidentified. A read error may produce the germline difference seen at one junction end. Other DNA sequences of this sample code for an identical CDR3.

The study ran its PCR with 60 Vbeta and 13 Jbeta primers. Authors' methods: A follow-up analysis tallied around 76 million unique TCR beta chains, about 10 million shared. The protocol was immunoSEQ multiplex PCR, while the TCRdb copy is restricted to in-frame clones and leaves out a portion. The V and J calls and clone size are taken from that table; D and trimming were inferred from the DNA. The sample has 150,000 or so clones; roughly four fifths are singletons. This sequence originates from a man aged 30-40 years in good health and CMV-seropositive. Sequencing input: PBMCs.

The CDR3 loop is CASSQDSPYNSPLHF. The CDR3 bases are TGCGCCAGCAGCCAAGACAGCCCCTATAATTCCCCCCTCCACTTT. The genes are TRBV5-1 and TRBJ1-6, with D tentatively TRBD1 (5 bases). CDR1 and CDR2 (germline): SGHRS, YFSETQ. The CDR3 totals 15 residues.